These 24 T cell receptor beta chains were all obtained from the same sample, sequenced in a study of tumor and adjacent non-tumor tissue in lung cancer. This sample's RNA came from whole unsorted tissue. Three rounds of nested PCR, following a modified ARM-PCR protocol, produced the TCRbeta library. TCRdb itself ran the multiplex PCR reads through MiXCR, one entry per CDR3 protein. The table includes 120,000 or so distinct CDR3 sequences, approximately 66% detected once. Sequencing input: lung tumor tissue. These TCRs come from a man aged 25 to 45 with non-small cell lung cancer.

This clonotype was counted between two and nine times. A read error may explain this, as a much larger clone is one base away. The chain recombines TRBV20-1 with TRBJ1-4, with no clear D. This CDR3 has 15 amino acids. CDR1 is DFQATT, CDR2 SNEGSKA, per germline (reference sequence). The CDR3 region has the DNA TGCGGTGCTAGAGAGTGGAGGACAACTAATGAAAAACTGTTTTTT. This encodes CGAREWRTTNEKLFF.

The table lists this clonotype with many counts. The chain uses TRBV6-1 and TRBJ2-5; D remains ambiguous. This CDR3 is built from 13 residues. V was cut by 2 bases and J by 2 bases, with 6 bases left in between. The germline CDR1 and CDR2 sequences are MNHNS and SASEGT. The CDR3 nucleotides read TGTGCCAGCAGTGAACAGGCACAAGAGACCCAGTACTTC. Its protein is CASSEQAQETQYF.

Concerning this clonotype: This may come from a read error, since a much larger clone is one base off. This chain links TRBV29-1 with TRBJ1-1; the D is unclear. CDR1 is SQVTM and CDR2 is ANQGSEA in the germline V gene. The CDR3 has 11 amino acids. CDR3 region: CNVETYTEAFF. The DNA of the CDR3 is TGCAACGTTGAAACTTACACTGAAGCTTTCTTT.

The chain recombines TRBV5-4 with TRBJ2-1, with 7 bases aligning to TRBD2. V trimming: 0 bases; J trimming: 0 bases; junction bases outside the gene matches: 15. The CDR3 loop spans 20 amino acids. CDR1 is SGHNT, CDR2 YYREEE, per germline (reference sequence). Written as DNA, the CDR3 is TGTGCCAGCAGCTTGGGGGGGGGTGTAGTGGGGGGTCACTCCTACAATGAGCAGTTCTTC. Translated: CASSLGGGVVGGHSYNEQFF.

This clonotype has a single count. The junction and the germline gene differ at one end; a read error may be behind it. The chain is built from TRBV11-2 and TRBJ2-1, with 7 bases identical to TRBD2. The germline gives CDR1 SGHAT, CDR2 FQNNGV. There are 16 residues in the CDR3. Here the CDR3 reads CANSLDWTGRVDEQFF. The CDR3 DNA follows: TGTGCCAACAGCTTAGATTGGACGGGGAGGGTCGATGAACAGTTCTTC.

This clonotype was seen many times. The chain links TRBV20-1 to TRBJ2-5, with D unclear. Trimming stripped 3 bases from V and 1 base from J, with 9 bases between. Germline V gene lookup returns CDR1 DFQATT and CDR2 SNEGSKA (reference sequence). This CDR3 contains 13 residues. The CDR3 reads CSASQALQETQYF. The CDR3 DNA reads TGCAGTGCTAGTCAGGCCCTCCAAGAGACCCAGTACTTC.

The CDR3 nucleotides are TGCGCCAGCAGCCAGATATATGGGGGTTTCTACGAGCAGTACTTC. This encodes CASSQIYGGFYEQYF. The genes are TRBV4-1 and TRBJ2-7; D possibly uses TRBD1 or TRBD2 (5 bases each). The ends were cut back, 3 bases at V and 3 bases at J, with 15 bases in the middle. Per germline, CDR1 MGHRA and CDR2 YSYEKL. The CDR3 is 15 residues long.

Ten or more counts support this clonotype. The CDR3 spells CASTWEGVGYTF. The CDR3 DNA reads TGTGCCAGCACCTGGGAAGGGGTCGGGTACACCTTC. The gene calls are TRBV5-4 and TRBJ1-2, with D perhaps matching TRBD1 (5 bases). Per the germline V gene, CDR1 is SGHNT and CDR2 is YYREEE (reference sequence). There are 12 residues in the CDR3. Trimming pared 6 bases from V and 11 bases from J, leaving 17 bases between.

Remarks on this clonotype: A read error may be the cause here, since a much bigger clone is one base away. CDR3 loop: CASSTAGTRGETLYF. CDR3 nucleotides: TGTGCCAGCAGCACCGCTGGGACGCGCGGGGAGACCCTGTACTTC. The rearrangement uses TRBV12-3 or TRBV12-4 and TRBJ2-5, with D perhaps TRBD2 (6 bases). The CDR3 length is 15 residues.

About this clonotype itself: One end of the junction fails to match germline, which may point to a read error. This rearrangement joins TRBV6-5 to TRBJ2-7; 11 positions match TRBD1. The germline CDR1 and CDR2 sequences are MNHEY and SVGAGI. The length of the CDR3 is 14 residues. The CDR3 is CACTGTGGSYEQYF. DNA of the CDR3: TGTGCCTGCACCGGGACAGGGGGGTCCTACGAACAGTACTTC.

The chain links TRBV4-1 to TRBJ1-5; TRBD1 might be the D (6 bases). This CDR3 comprises 15 residues. Germline-derived CDR1 and CDR2 are MGHRA and YSYEKL. The germline V and J ends were trimmed by 0 bases and 11 bases, with 17 bases remaining between them. The DNA for the CDR3 is TGCGCCAGCAGCCAAGAGGGCAGGGGTGACAAGGCCCAGCATTTT. Translation: CASSQEGRGDKAQHF.

This clonotype was picked up many times. The chain combines TRBV5-6 with TRBJ2-1, with no clear D. CDR3 length: 12 residues. Germline V gene lookup returns CDR1 SGHDT and CDR2 YYEEEE. The ends were cut back, 0 bases at V and 5 bases at J, with 3 bases in the middle. CDR3 amino acids: CASSLGNNEQFF. In nucleotides, the CDR3 is TGTGCCAGCAGCTTGGGGAACAATGAGCAGTTCTTC.

A remark on this clonotype: An end of the junction differs from the germline gene, which may be a read error. The V and J genes are TRBV20-1 and TRBJ1-1; maybe TRBD1 (5 bases). The CDR3 extends over 13 amino acids. Germline lookup yields CDR1 DFQATT and CDR2 SNEGSKA (reference sequence). The CDR3 sequence: CSASSGTNTEAFF. The CDR3, as DNA: TGTAGTGCTAGCTCCGGGACTAACACTGAAGCTTTCTTT.

This clonotype appeared a single time. Given a much more abundant clone one base away, this may be a read error. This chain joins TRBV12-3 or TRBV12-4 and TRBJ1-5, with D unresolved. V lost 5 bases and J lost 2, with 16 bases in between. The CDR3 extends over 16 amino acids. In DNA form, the CDR3 reads TGTGCCAGCAGTCCCCGGCAGTTTAGCGGCAATCAGCCCCAGCATTTT. Its translation: CASSPRQFSGNQPQHF.

Notes on this clonotype: The germline gene is not matched at one end of the junction; a read error may be the cause. The J gene is TRBJ1-4, the V gene TRBV6-1, with a possible D match to TRBD1 (6 bases). CDR1 and CDR2 from the germline V gene are MNHNS and SASEGT. This CDR3 has 14 amino acids. For the CDR3, the DNA is TGTGCCAACAGTCCGGGACACTTTAATGAAAAACTGTTTTTT. This translates into CANSPGHFNEKLFF.

There are a few counts of this clonotype. J is TRBJ2-1 and V is TRBV4-2; possibly TRBD2 for D (6 bases). Between the trimmed V and J ends, which lost 0 bases and 4 bases, there was a span of 19 bases. Germline V CDR1 and CDR2: LGHNA, YNFKEQ. CDR3 length: 18 residues. The CDR3 sequence is CASSQDYNAGMGYNEQFF. The CDR3 DNA reads as TGTGCCAGCAGCCAAGATTATAATGCGGGAATGGGTTACAATGAGCAGTTCTTC.

The chain uses TRBV20-1 and TRBJ2-1; 7 bases map to TRBD2. CDR1 and CDR2 (germline): DFQATT, SNEGSKA (reference sequence). The ends lost 8 bases at V and 6 bases at J; junction bases unmatched: 19. This CDR3 contains 16 residues. The CDR3, as DNA: TGCAGTTCAGAGGGCGAATCTATCGGGAGGTTCAATGAGCAGTTCTTC. This codes for CSSEGESIGRFNEQFF.

About this clonotype itself: Given the absence of the conserved phenylalanine or tryptophan at the CDR3 end, a read error is likely. The V call is TRBV12-3 or TRBV12-4, the J call TRBJ1-4, with 11 bases identical to TRBD1. Germline trimming cut 2 bases from V and 8 bases from J; bases unmatched to any gene: 7. The CDR3 consists of 16 residues. In DNA, the CDR3 is TGTGCCAGCAGTTTATGGACAGGGGGCTTCGGCGAAAAACTGTTTTTA. Encoded protein: CASSLWTGGFGEKLFL.

V and J are TRBV12-3 or TRBV12-4 and TRBJ1-2; the match to TRBD1 covers 10 bases. This CDR3 is built from 14 residues. V shed 2 bases, J shed 8 bases, and the junction held 5 bases outside the gene matches. The CDR3 loop is CASSLTGQGLGYTF. In DNA form, the CDR3 reads TGTGCCAGCAGTTTAACGGGACAGGGGCTCGGCTACACCTTC.

J is TRBJ1-5 and V is TRBV6-5, with D possibly being TRBD1 (6 bases). This CDR3 has 14 amino acids. Germline lookup yields CDR1 MNHEY and CDR2 SVGAGI. Deletions cut 6 bases from V and 1 base from J, with 10 bases between. The CDR3 DNA follows: TGTGCCAGCAGAACAGGGTGCAGCAATCAGCCCCAGCATTTT. Translating it yields CASRTGCSNQPQHF.

To note about this clonotype: Germline and junction disagree at one end, which may indicate a read error. This sequence joins TRBV11-2 and TRBJ2-7, with 7 bases matching TRBD1. The germline V gene encodes CDR1 SGHAT and CDR2 FQNNGV. The CDR3 covers 14 residues. In DNA form, the CDR3 reads TGTGGCAGCAGCAAGGGACAGATCCTCTACGAGCAGTACTTC. This sequence encodes CGSSKGQILYEQYF.

A remark on this clonotype: The DNA is left out, because the CDR3 cannot be placed on it with certainty; the CDR3 is given as TCRdb lists it. The J gene is TRBJ1-2, the V gene TRBV12-3 or TRBV12-4. The CDR3 length equals 11 residues, ends included. This chain's CDR3 is CVSSVGTGNTF.

This chain uses TRBV11-1 with TRBJ2-1; no definite D call. This CDR3 has 13 amino acids. Germline V gene sequence: CDR1 SGHAT, CDR2 FQDESV (reference sequence). The CDR3 is CGGSLLGYNEQFF. CDR3 DNA sequence: TGTGGCGGCAGCTTATTGGGTTACAATGAGCAGTTCTTC. The variable domain in full, with the rest retrieved from reference TRBV11-1 and TRBJ2-1, is EAEVAQSPRYKITEKSQAVAFWCDPISGHATLYWYRQILGQGPELLVQFQDESVVDDSQLPKDRFSAERLKGVDSTLKIQPAELGDSAMYLCGGSLLGYNEQFFGPGTRLTVL.

Concerning this clonotype itself: A much larger clone differs from this one at a single base, so this may be a read error. The rearrangement uses TRBV6-6 and TRBJ1-1; D ambiguous. The CDR3 is 13 amino acids. Germline CDR1 and CDR2: MNHNY and SVGAGI (reference sequence). Deletions cut 6 bases from V and 3 bases from J, with 11 bases between. The CDR3, as DNA: TGTGCCAGCAGGAGACAAGCCTACACTGAAGCTTTCTTT. It codes for CASRRQAYTEAFF.